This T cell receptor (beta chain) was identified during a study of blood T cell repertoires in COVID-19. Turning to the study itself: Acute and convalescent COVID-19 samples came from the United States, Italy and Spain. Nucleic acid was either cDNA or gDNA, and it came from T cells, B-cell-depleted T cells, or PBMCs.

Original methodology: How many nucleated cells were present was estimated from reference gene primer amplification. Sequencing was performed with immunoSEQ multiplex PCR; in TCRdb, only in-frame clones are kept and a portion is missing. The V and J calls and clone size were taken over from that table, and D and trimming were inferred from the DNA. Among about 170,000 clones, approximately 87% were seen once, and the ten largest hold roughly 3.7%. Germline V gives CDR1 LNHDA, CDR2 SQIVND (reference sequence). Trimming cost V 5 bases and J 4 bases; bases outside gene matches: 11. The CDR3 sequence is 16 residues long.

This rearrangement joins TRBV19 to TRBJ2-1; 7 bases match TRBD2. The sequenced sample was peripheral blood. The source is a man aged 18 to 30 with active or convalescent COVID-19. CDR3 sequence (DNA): TGTGCCAGTAGTTGGAGCGGAACGGGGGGTTACAATGAGCAGTTCTTC. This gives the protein CASSWSGTGGYNEQFF.